This T cell receptor beta chain was sequenced for a study of blood T cell repertoires in COVID-19. Turning to the study itself: The origin of the acute and convalescent COVID-19 samples was the United States, Italy and Spain. T cells, B-cell-depleted T cells, or PBMCs provided the cDNA or gDNA that served as material.

This clone was observed a single time. In the study's own analysis: Estimated nucleated cell counts came from reference gene primer amplification. Only in-frame clones appear in the TCRdb table, and some are missing; sequencing was by immunoSEQ multiplex PCR. Clone size and V and J calls were adopted from that table, with D and trimming inferred from the DNA. The data contain about 93,000 clones, roughly 79% of them singletons. CDR1 and CDR2 from the germline V gene are SQVTM and ANQGSEA. This CDR3 region has 14 residues. V lost 6 bases to trimming and J lost 10 bases; unmatched junction nucleotides: 13.

The V gene is TRBV29-1, the J gene TRBJ2-1, with 9 bases that match TRBD2. Source material: peripheral blood. The sequence derives from a human donor in a cohort sampled during active COVID-19. CDR3 residues: CSVLLAGLAREQFF. In DNA, the CDR3 is TGCAGCGTCCTCCTCGCTGGACTAGCGCGGGAGCAGTTCTTC.